This entry concerns a single T cell receptor (beta chain). This sample is drawn from a study of T cell changes during pregnancy in multiple sclerosis. Some clones are missing from TCRdb's copy, which holds only in-frame ones; the method was immunoSEQ multiplex PCR. Of some 19,000 clones in the sample, 75% to 90% were seen once. The CDR3 has 15 amino acids. Looked up from germline, CDR1 is SGHVS and CDR2 is FNYEAQ. With 4 bases clipped from V and 2 bases from J, the junction kept 3 bases outside the gene matches. The TCR comes from a female donor in good health, enrolled as a control in a pregnancy study. This chain joins TRBV7-6 and TRBJ2-5, with TRBD2 matching 11 bases. Sequenced here: CD8+ T cells from peripheral blood mononuclear cells, sampled after pregnancy. In DNA, the CDR3 is TGTGCCAGCAGCTCCCTAGCGGGGGGACAAGAGACCCAGTACTTC. It specifies CASSSLAGGQETQYF.